The 24 T cell receptor beta chains reported below all come from one sample, sequenced in a study of early T cells in non-severe SARS-CoV-2 infection. Each CDR3 protein is one row after TCRdb ran MiXCR on the 5' RACE reads. The sample comprises fewer than 60,000 distinct CDR3 sequences, approximately 12% of which are singletons, and around 9.1% rests with the top ten. The sequencing sample was made of whole blood. These receptors all come from an adult who was a healthcare worker with PCR-confirmed SARS-CoV-2 infection or an uninfected control (not recorded which).

The chain has TRBV25-1 and TRBJ2-3; D not resolved. The CDR3 totals 13 residues. With 3 bases removed from V and 11 bases from J, the gap between germline ends came to 15 bases. Germline CDR1 and CDR2: MGHDK and SYGVNS. This CDR3 reads CASSEWTPRRQYF. The CDR3, as DNA: TGTGCCAGCAGTGAGTGGACCCCGAGGAGGCAGTATTTT.

The genes are TRBV3-1 and TRBJ2-7; 11 bases line up with TRBD2. V lost 2 bases to trimming and J lost 7 bases; unmatched junction nucleotides: 7. The CDR3 consists of 15 residues. Germline values: CDR1 LGHDT, CDR2 YNNKEL (reference sequence). DNA of the CDR3: TGTGCCAGCAGCCAAACTAGCGGGAGAGAAGGGGAGCAGTACTTC. The encoded protein is CASSQTSGREGEQYF.

In this sample, this clonotype turned up many times. The chain is built from TRBV6-5 and TRBJ2-7; 8 bases align to TRBD1. This CDR3 spans 14 amino acids. CDR1 is MNHEY, CDR2 SVGAGI, per germline. Trimming cost V 5 bases and J 6 bases; bases outside gene matches: 9. The CDR3 DNA sequence: TGTGCCAGCAGTAGCGACAGGGGCCGGGCCGAGCAGTACTTC. It encodes CASSSDRGRAEQYF.

The chain is built from TRBV29-1 and TRBJ1-1, with D uncertain. The CDR3 extends over 13 amino acids. Looked up from germline, CDR1 is SQVTM and CDR2 is ANQGSEA. Trimming shortened V by 4 bases and J by 1 base, and 10 bases separated the two germline ends. As DNA, the CDR3 is TGCAGCGTTGGATCCACCCCGAACACTGAAGCTTTCTTT. Translated: CSVGSTPNTEAFF.

There are many counts of this clonotype. The chain recombines TRBV19 with TRBJ2-4; D could derive from TRBD1 or TRBD2 (5 bases each). The CDR3 extends over 13 amino acids. Deletions cut 4 bases from V and 7 bases from J, with 11 bases between. The germline CDR1 and CDR2 sequences are LNHDA and SQIVND (reference sequence). CDR3 DNA sequence: TGTGCCAGTAGTACTCTTTGGGGGAACATTCAGTACTTC. This encodes CASSTLWGNIQYF.

CDR3: CASSQGRLSQSTGELFF. The CDR3 DNA sequence: TGTGCCAGCAGCCAAGGCAGACTAAGTCAAAGCACCGGGGAGCTGTTTTTT. The rearrangement links TRBV3-1 to TRBJ2-2; D might be TRBD2 (5 bases). Trimming took off 1 base at V and 4 bases at J, with 16 bases between the two ends. The germline V gene has CDR1 LGHDT and CDR2 YNNKEL (reference sequence). The CDR3 has 17 residues.

The V call is TRBV18, the J call TRBJ2-5; D gene uncertain. In germline, CDR1 is KGHSH, CDR2 LQKENI. V lost 2 bases and J 5 bases, leaving 6 bases between the germline ends. CDR3 size: 12 residues. The CDR3 coding sequence is TGTGCCAGCTCACCAAAGGTTGAGACCCAGTACTTC. Translation: CASSPKVETQYF.

The rearrangement links TRBV7-2 to TRBJ2-1, with a tentative D call TRBD2 (5 bases). CDR3 size: 14 residues. Trimming removed 5 bases from V and 7 bases from J, with 15 bases in between. Germline V lookup: CDR1 SGHTA, CDR2 FQGNSA. CDR3 protein: CASSPAAARNEQFF. DNA for the CDR3: TGTGCCAGCAGCCCCGCAGCGGCAAGGAATGAGCAGTTCTTC.

Comments on this clonotype: Just one base apart from a much larger clone, this may be a read error. The chain couples TRBV27 to TRBJ2-2, with no clear D. This CDR3 contains 16 residues. Germline loops: CDR1 MNHEY, CDR2 SMNVEV (reference sequence). The CDR3: CAISLGLGVNTGELFF. The CDR3 DNA sequence: TGTGCCATCAGTTTAGGCCTTGGCGTAAACACCGGGGAGCTGTTTTTT.

There are many counts of this clonotype. The chain uses TRBV6-5 and TRBJ2-1, with D maybe TRBD1 (5 bases). This CDR3 spans 18 amino acids. The ends were cut back, 0 bases at V and 0 bases at J, with 15 bases in the middle. Germline V gene lookup returns CDR1 MNHEY and CDR2 SVGAGI. CDR3 DNA sequence: TGTGCCAGCAGTTACTCGATTCCCAGGGCCCACTCCTACAATGAGCAGTTCTTC. Amino acids: CASSYSIPRAHSYNEQFF.

This chain links TRBV30 with TRBJ2-7; 7 bases match TRBD2. Germline CDR1 reads GTSNPN; CDR2 reads SVGIG (reference sequence). V trimming: 1 base; J trimming: 6 bases; junction bases outside the gene matches: 6. The CDR3 has 13 amino acids. As DNA, the CDR3 is TGTGCCTGGAGTGGGGGAGGGCCGGGCGAGCAGTACTTC. Its translation: CAWSGGGPGEQYF.

This clonotype has a count of ten or more. The rearrangement joins TRBV24-1 to TRBJ2-7; 9 bases are a match to TRBD2. Germline-derived CDR1 and CDR2 are KGHDR and SFDVKD. The V and J ends lost 6 bases and 6 bases, in that order; junction bases with no gene match: 5. The CDR3 has 13 residues. The DNA of the CDR3 is TGTGCCACCAGTCCGCGGGAGGGAGGCGAGCAGTACTTC. Protein product: CATSPREGGEQYF.

V and J are TRBV9 and TRBJ1-2; 9 nucleotides align to TRBD1. Germline V gene data show CDR1 as SGDLS and CDR2 as YYNGEE. There are 15 residues in the CDR3. The V and J ends lost 4 bases and 4 bases, in that order; junction bases with no gene match: 8. The CDR3 region is CASSPWTGAPYGYTF. CDR3 in DNA: TGTGCCAGCAGCCCATGGACAGGGGCTCCCTATGGCTACACCTTC.

This clonotype has a handful of counts. The CDR3 is CASSDVRDTQYF. The DNA of the CDR3 is TGTGCCAGCAGCGACGTGCGGGATACGCAGTATTTT. V gene TRBV7-2 combines with J gene TRBJ2-3; unclear D gene. Germline V lookup: CDR1 SGHTA, CDR2 FQGNSA. Trimming removed 5 bases from V and 6 bases from J, with 9 bases in between. The CDR3 has 12 residues.

The chain uses TRBV9 and TRBJ2-3; D may match TRBD1 or TRBD2 (5 bases each). There are 14 residues in the CDR3. The germline gives CDR1 SGDLS, CDR2 YYNGEE. Trimming took off 2 bases at V and 0 bases at J, with 7 bases between the two ends. CDR3 nucleotides: TGTGCCAGCAGCGTGGGACGGAGCACAGATACGCAGTATTTT. Residues: CASSVGRSTDTQYF.

This clonotype was observed a few times. The chain carries TRBV11-2 and TRBJ2-2; D is unresolved. The germline V gene encodes CDR1 SGHAT and CDR2 FQNNGV. The CDR3 extends over 13 amino acids. Trimming left V 0 bases short and J 4 bases short, with 3 bases between. The CDR3 DNA is TGTGCCAGCAGCTTAGATTTCACCGGGGAGCTGTTTTTT. Residues: CASSLDFTGELFF.

V gene TRBV7-9 combines with J gene TRBJ2-7; D is ambiguous. Germline lookup yields CDR1 SEHNR and CDR2 FQNEAQ (reference sequence). With 6 bases removed from V and 3 bases from J, the gap between germline ends came to 9 bases. The CDR3 length is 12 residues. CDR3 DNA sequence: TGTGCCAGCAGTCGGACGAACTACGAGCAGTACTTC. Protein product: CASSRTNYEQYF.

This clonotype was counted only a few times. This chain uses TRBV27 with TRBJ2-7; D is possibly TRBD1 (6 bases). Trimming shortened V by 10 bases and J by 7 bases, and 11 bases separated the two germline ends. There are 10 residues in the CDR3. Germline loops: CDR1 MNHEY, CDR2 SMNVEV (reference sequence). The CDR3 sequence is CATGVGEQYF. The CDR3 DNA reads as TGTGCCACAGGGGTTGGGGAGCAGTACTTC.

The gene calls are TRBV7-8 and TRBJ2-5; possible D gene TRBD1, 6 bases. The length of the CDR3 is 17 residues. V lost 4 bases, J lost 0 bases, and 18 bases lay in between. The germline CDR1 and CDR2 sequences are SGHVS and FQNEAQ. This CDR3 reads CASSYVRGGLYQETQYF. The CDR3 DNA reads as TGTGCCAGCAGCTACGTCAGGGGTGGTTTGTACCAAGAGACCCAGTACTTC.

This clonotype appeared many times. Compared with germline, one end of the junction differs, possibly owing to a read error. V and J are TRBV7-9 and TRBJ2-7; 9 bases map to TRBD1. Germline loops: CDR1 SEHNR, CDR2 FQNEAQ (reference sequence). The CDR3 runs to 14 residues. CDR3 region: CGSSSGQGNYEQYF. As DNA, the CDR3 is TGTGGCAGCAGCTCGGGACAGGGAAACTACGAGCAGTACTTC.

This clonotype has more than one count but fewer than ten. V usage is TRBV6-1 and J usage is TRBJ1-2; no clear D. There are 11 residues in the CDR3. V lost 1 base to trimming and J lost 5 bases, with 2 bases between them. Per the germline V gene, CDR1 is MNHNS and CDR2 is SASEGT. The CDR3 loop is CASSEDYGYTF. The CDR3 DNA sequence: TGTGCCAGCAGTGAAGATTATGGCTACACCTTC.

This rearrangement joins TRBV9 to TRBJ2-1, with D unresolved. V was clipped by 3 bases and J by 6 bases, with 7 bases between them. Per germline, CDR1 SGDLS and CDR2 YYNGEE. The CDR3 spans 12 residues. CDR3 sequence (DNA): TGTGCCAGCAGCGGAATGAGCAATGAGCAGTTCTTC. Translated, it gives CASSGMSNEQFF.

The V and J genes are TRBV12-3 or TRBV12-4 and TRBJ1-1; 9 nucleotides line up with TRBD1. The length of the CDR3 is 13 residues. Unmatched junction bases numbered 0, after V lost 1 base and J lost 6 bases. This CDR3 is CASSLGTGAEAFF. The CDR3 DNA reads TGTGCCAGCAGTTTAGGGACAGGGGCTGAAGCTTTCTTT.

The J gene is TRBJ2-7, the V gene TRBV9; 9 bases match TRBD1. Germline assignment: CDR1 SGDLS and CDR2 YYNGEE. This CDR3 has 15 residues. J gave up 4 bases and V 2 bases, and 7 bases lay outside the gene matches. In DNA form, the CDR3 reads TGTGCCAGCAGCGTGGGGACAGGGAGAGCGTACGAGCAGTACTTC. This sequence encodes CASSVGTGRAYEQYF. The complete variable domain, with remaining parts taken from reference TRBV9 and TRBJ2-7, reads DSGVTQTPKHLITATGQRVTLRCSPRSGDLSVYWYQQSLDQGLQFLIQYYNGEERAKGNILERFSAQQFPDLHSELNLSSLELGDSALYFCASSVGTGRAYEQYFGPGTRLTVT.